The clone carrying this T cell receptor (beta chain) was observed a handful of times. The sample comes from a study of T-cell reconstitution after alpha-beta-depleted transplantation in children. The library targeted TCRbeta and was prepared with unique molecular identifiers. TCRdb independently ran MiXCR on the PCR reads; one entry per CDR3 protein. The sample includes 500,000 or so distinct CDR3 sequences, about 33% of them seen just once. The CDR3 loop spans 18 amino acids. Trimming cost V 6 bases and J 1 base; bases outside gene matches: 7. Germline V gene data show CDR1 as ENHRY and CDR2 as SYGVKD.

This chain uses TRBV10-3 with TRBJ2-1; 15 bases fit TRBD2. The clonotype comes from a human donor who donated a stem cell graft to a child with aplastic anemia. Sequences were derived from PBMCs from the stem cell graft donor, sampled from the stem cell graft. CDR3 bases: TGTGCCATCAGCCCGGGGGGGACTAGCGGGAGGTCCTACAATGAGCAGTTCTTC. Translating gives CAISPGGTSGRSYNEQFF.